This TCR beta chain was recovered during a study of PD-1 blockade in classical Hodgkin lymphoma. Study conclusions and caveats: With respect to the repertoire differences, their causes, possibly disease activity or prior therapy, remain undefined. Healthy donors were reported to have higher baseline TCR diversity than newly diagnosed patients.

Time point here: newly diagnosed, previously untreated cHL patient sample. Germline CDR1 and CDR2: SGHRS and YFSETQ. Trimming cost V 0 bases and J 4 bases, with 13 bases left between them. The CDR3 is 15 amino acids. There are a few counts of this clone. Its target is unknown. Sequencing used immunoSEQ multiplex PCR; TCRdb keeps in-frame clones, though not all of them. The data hold 17,000 or so clones, with about 83% observed a single time. The gene calls are TRBV5-1 and TRBJ1-2; the D gene is possibly TRBD1 (5 bases). The specimen was peripheral blood mononuclear cells (PBMCs). The clonotype was recovered from a human donor with classical Hodgkin lymphoma. CDR3 in DNA: TGCGCCAGCAGCTTGGAGTACGGGGGAATCTATGGCTACACCTTC. The encoded protein is CASSLEYGGIYGYTF.